One and the same sample provided the 13 T cell receptor beta chains below, sequenced in a study of T cell repertoires in cytomegalovirus infection. Via MiXCR, TCRdb re-called the reads, giving one row per CDR3 protein. Of hundreds of thousands of distinct CDR3 sequences in the sample, more than 40% are singletons; the top ten hold about 39%. The antigens for these receptors are not known. The specimen comprised cultured PBMCs, sampled from culture after CMV antigen stimulation. Receptor source: a human donor in good health (CMV status not recorded). Some clones in this sample may be carry-over from other donors' samples.

The chain couples TRBV4-1 to TRBJ2-3, with TRBD2 as a possible D gene (6 bases). This CDR3 spans 16 amino acids. Germline V gene data show CDR1 as MGHRA and CDR2 as YSYEKL. The V gene lost 6 bases and the J gene lost 6 bases, with 22 bases spanning the gap. The CDR3 nucleotides are TGCGCCAGCAGAGAGGCAGGGTGGGGGGTTATGGATACGCAGTATTTT. It is translated as CASREAGWGVMDTQYF.

A few counts support this clonotype. The chain is built from TRBV12-5 and TRBJ2-2; D gene unclear. The CDR3 totals 14 residues. Trimming took 6 bases from V and 1 from J, leaving 9 bases between them. From germline, CDR1 is LGHNT and CDR2 FRNRAP. DNA of the CDR3: TGTGCTAGTGGGGAGCTCCGGAACACCGGGGAGCTGTTTTTT. Its protein product is CASGELRNTGELFF.

This clonotype showed up just a few times. This chain joins TRBV19 and TRBJ1-1; no clear D gene. With 8 bases removed from V and 6 bases from J, the gap between germline ends came to 13 bases. The CDR3 consists of 12 residues. Germline CDR1 reads LNHDA; CDR2 reads SQIVND (reference sequence). CDR3 in amino acids: CASPTPTPEAFF. For the CDR3, the DNA is TGTGCCAGTCCGACCCCAACACCTGAAGCTTTCTTT. The variable domain in full, with the rest retrieved from reference TRBV19 and TRBJ1-1, is DGGITQSPKYLFRKEGQNVTLSCEQNLNHDAMYWYRQDPGQGLRLIYYSQIVNDFQKGDIAEGYSVSREKKESFPLTVTSAQKNPTAFYLCASPTPTPEAFFGQGTRLTVV.

The chain links TRBV4-3 to TRBJ2-1; tentatively, D is TRBD2 (6 bases). The germline gives CDR1 LGHNA, CDR2 YSLEER. The CDR3 contains 17 residues. Trimming took 0 bases from V and 10 from J, leaving 22 bases between them. The CDR3 protein is CASSQDPRERDWGEQFF. In DNA, the CDR3 is TGCGCCAGCAGCCAAGATCCCCGGGAGAGGGATTGGGGGGAGCAGTTCTTC.

This clonotype has more than one count but fewer than ten. The chain couples TRBV7-2 to TRBJ2-1, with D unresolved. Trimming cost V 2 bases and J 6 bases, with 17 bases left between them. CDR1 and CDR2 (germline): SGHTA, FQGNSA. There are 16 residues in the CDR3. The CDR3 DNA sequence: TGTGCCAGCAGCTTACGGGCTCAGATAGAGACCAATGAGCAGTTCTTC. It is translated as CASSLRAQIETNEQFF.

The V and J genes are TRBV28 and TRBJ2-7, with TRBD1 as a possible D gene (6 bases). Germline V gene lookup returns CDR1 MDHEN and CDR2 SYDVKM. The CDR3 sequence is 15 residues long. V was clipped by 5 bases and J by 0 bases, with 14 bases between them. The CDR3 DNA is TGTGCCAGCAGTACCACAGGGTCGGGCTCCTACGAGCAGTACTTC. Its translation: CASSTTGSGSYEQYF.

The chain couples TRBV7-2 to TRBJ2-2; tentatively, D is TRBD2 (6 bases). CDR3 length equals 14 residues. The ends were cut back, 5 bases at V and 5 bases at J, with 12 bases in the middle. From germline, CDR1 is SGHTA and CDR2 FQGNSA. In nucleotides, the CDR3 is TGTGCCAGCAGCCCTCGACGGGAGACCGGGGAGCTGTTTTTT. As protein: CASSPRRETGELFF.

On this clonotype: Since a much larger clone is just one base distant, this may be a read error. This sequence joins TRBV7-9 and TRBJ2-1; TRBD2 matches 13 bases. Germline V gene sequence: CDR1 SEHNR, CDR2 FQNEAQ (reference sequence). The length of the CDR3 is 14 residues. Trimming took 4 bases from V and 9 from J; bases not matched to a gene: 3. The CDR3 sequence: CASSSGLAGSEQFF. DNA of the CDR3: TGTGCCAGCAGCTCGGGACTAGCGGGGTCTGAGCAGTTCTTC.

The chain recombines TRBV7-2 with TRBJ2-5; D not certain. This CDR3 has 17 amino acids. The germline V gene has CDR1 SGHTA and CDR2 FQGNSA. Deletions cut 6 bases from V and 1 base from J, with 21 bases between. CDR3 sequence reads: CASSLFPVGQIQETQYF. DNA of the CDR3: TGTGCCAGCAGTCTTTTCCCAGTCGGGCAGATCCAAGAGACCCAGTACTTC.

The rearrangement joins TRBV6-2 or TRBV6-3 to TRBJ2-1, with 15 bases aligning to TRBD2. V was pared by 6 bases and J by 9 bases, with 6 bases of the junction left unmatched. This CDR3 spans 15 amino acids. CDR1 and CDR2 from the germline V gene are MNHEY and SVGEGT. The CDR3 DNA sequence: TGTGCCAGCAGCCCGGGACTAGCGGGAGGTTTTGAGCAGTTCTTC. Amino acid sequence: CASSPGLAGGFEQFF.

This clonotype was counted between two and nine times. V and J are TRBV2 and TRBJ2-2, with 7 bases lining up with TRBD2. V was pared by 7 bases and J by 7 bases, with 6 bases of the junction left unmatched. Looked up from germline, CDR1 is SNHLY and CDR2 is FYNNEI. There are 13 residues in the CDR3. The CDR3 spells CASTREWGGELFF. The CDR3 coding sequence is TGTGCCAGCACGCGGGAGTGGGGCGGGGAGCTGTTTTTT.

This clonotype was counted many times. The chain employs TRBV7-6 and TRBJ1-5; maybe TRBD1 (5 bases). Germline-derived CDR1 and CDR2 are SGHVS and FNYEAQ. V dropped 6 bases and J dropped 5 bases, with 11 bases sitting between them. The CDR3 spans 13 residues. The CDR3 is CASSSTRDQPQHF. In DNA form, the CDR3 reads TGTGCCAGCAGTTCGACCAGGGATCAGCCCCAGCATTTT.

The genes are TRBV20-1 and TRBJ2-7; 8 bases match TRBD2. After removal of 2 bases from V and 8 bases from J, the junction contained 5 bases not matched to a gene. Germline V lookup: CDR1 DFQATT, CDR2 SNEGSKA (reference sequence). The CDR3 sequence is 12 residues long. The CDR3: CSARSGGAQQYF. The DNA of the CDR3 is TGCAGTGCTAGATCGGGGGGGGCCCAGCAGTACTTC.